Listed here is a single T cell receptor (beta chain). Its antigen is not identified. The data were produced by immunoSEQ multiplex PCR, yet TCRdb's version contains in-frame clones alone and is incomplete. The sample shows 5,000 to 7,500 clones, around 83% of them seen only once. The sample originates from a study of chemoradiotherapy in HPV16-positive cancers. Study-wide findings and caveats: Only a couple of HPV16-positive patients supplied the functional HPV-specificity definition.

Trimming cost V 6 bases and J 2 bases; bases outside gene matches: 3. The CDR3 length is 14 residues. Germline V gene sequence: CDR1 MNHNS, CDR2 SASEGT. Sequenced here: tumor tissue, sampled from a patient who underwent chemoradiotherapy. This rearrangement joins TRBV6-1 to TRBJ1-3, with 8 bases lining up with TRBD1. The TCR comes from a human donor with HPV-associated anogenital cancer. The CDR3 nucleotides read TGTGCCAGCAGGCAGGGGGCTACTGGAAACACCATATATTTT. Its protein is CASRQGATGNTIYF.